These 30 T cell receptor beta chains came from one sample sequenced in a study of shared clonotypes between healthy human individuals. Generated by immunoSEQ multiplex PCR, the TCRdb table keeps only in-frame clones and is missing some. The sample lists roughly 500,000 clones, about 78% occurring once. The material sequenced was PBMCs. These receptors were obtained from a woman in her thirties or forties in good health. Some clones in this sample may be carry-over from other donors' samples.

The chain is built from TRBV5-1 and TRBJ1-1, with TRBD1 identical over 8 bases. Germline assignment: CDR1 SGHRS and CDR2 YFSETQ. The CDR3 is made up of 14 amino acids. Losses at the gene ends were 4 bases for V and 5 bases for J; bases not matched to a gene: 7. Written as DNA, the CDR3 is TGCGCCAGCAGCCAAGACAGGGGAGGGACTGAAGCTTTCTTT. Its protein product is CASSQDRGGTEAFF.

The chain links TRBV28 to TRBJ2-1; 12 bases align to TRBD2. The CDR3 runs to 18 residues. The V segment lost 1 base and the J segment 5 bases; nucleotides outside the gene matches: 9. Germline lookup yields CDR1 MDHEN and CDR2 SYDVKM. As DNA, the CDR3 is TGTGCCAGCAGTTTATCCGGCCACCGACTAGCGGGGGACAATGAGCAGTTCTTC. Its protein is CASSLSGHRLAGDNEQFF.

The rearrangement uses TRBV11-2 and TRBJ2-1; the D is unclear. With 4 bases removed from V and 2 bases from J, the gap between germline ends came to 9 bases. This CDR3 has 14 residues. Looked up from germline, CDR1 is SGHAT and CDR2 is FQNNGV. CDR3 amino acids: CASSWELTYNEQFF. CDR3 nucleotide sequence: TGTGCCAGCAGCTGGGAATTAACCTACAATGAGCAGTTCTTC.

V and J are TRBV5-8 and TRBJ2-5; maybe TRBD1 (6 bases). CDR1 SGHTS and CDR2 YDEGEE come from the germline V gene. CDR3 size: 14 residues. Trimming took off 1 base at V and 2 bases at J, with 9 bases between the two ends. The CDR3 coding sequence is TGTGCCAGCAGCTTGAGGGACACGCAAGAGACCCAGTACTTC. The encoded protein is CASSLRDTQETQYF.

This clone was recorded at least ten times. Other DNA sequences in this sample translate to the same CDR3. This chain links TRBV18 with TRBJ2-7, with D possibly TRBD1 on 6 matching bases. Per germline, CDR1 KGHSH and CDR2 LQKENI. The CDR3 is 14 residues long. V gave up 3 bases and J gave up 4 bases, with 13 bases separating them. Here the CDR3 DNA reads TGTGCCAGCTCACCTGGCTGGGACACATACGAGCAGTACTTC. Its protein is CASSPGWDTYEQYF.

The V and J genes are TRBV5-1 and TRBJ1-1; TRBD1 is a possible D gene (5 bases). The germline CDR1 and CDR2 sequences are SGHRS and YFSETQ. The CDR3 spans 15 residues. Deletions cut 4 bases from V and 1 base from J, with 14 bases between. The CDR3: CASSPSQVGNTEAFF. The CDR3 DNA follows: TGCGCCAGCAGCCCGTCACAGGTAGGGAACACTGAAGCTTTCTTT.

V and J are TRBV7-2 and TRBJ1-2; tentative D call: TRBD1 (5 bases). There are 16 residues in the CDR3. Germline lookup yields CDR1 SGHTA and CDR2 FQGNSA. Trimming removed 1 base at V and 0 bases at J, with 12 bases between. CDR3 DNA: TGTGCCAGCAGCTTAGATCCGGGGGGAGCTAACTATGGCTACACCTTC. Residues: CASSLDPGGANYGYTF.

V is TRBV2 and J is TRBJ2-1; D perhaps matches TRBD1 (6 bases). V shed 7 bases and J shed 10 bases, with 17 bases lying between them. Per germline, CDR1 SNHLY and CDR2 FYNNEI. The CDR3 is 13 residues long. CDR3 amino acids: CASINRDTGEQFF. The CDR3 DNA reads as TGTGCCAGCATTAACCGGGACACGGGGGAGCAGTTCTTC.

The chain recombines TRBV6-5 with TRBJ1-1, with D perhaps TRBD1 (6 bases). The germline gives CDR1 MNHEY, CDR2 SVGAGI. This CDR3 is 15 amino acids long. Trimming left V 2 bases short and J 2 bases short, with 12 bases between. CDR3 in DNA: TGTGCCAGCAGTTACACTCGACAGGACAACACTGAAGCTTTCTTT. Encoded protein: CASSYTRQDNTEAFF.

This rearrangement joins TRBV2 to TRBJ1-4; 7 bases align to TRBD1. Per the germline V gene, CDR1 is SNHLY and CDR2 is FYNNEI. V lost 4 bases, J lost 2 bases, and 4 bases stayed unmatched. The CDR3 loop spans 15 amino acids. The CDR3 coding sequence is TGTGCCAGCAGTGCCCAGACAGGGACTAATGAAAAACTGTTTTTT. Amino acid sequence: CASSAQTGTNEKLFF.

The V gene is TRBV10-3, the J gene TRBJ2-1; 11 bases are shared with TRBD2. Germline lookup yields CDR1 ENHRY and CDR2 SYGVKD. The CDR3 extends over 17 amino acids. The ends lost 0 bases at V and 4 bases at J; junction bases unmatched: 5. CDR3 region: CAISESDGTSGYNEQFF. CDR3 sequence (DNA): TGTGCCATCAGTGAGTCAGATGGGACTAGCGGATACAATGAGCAGTTCTTC.

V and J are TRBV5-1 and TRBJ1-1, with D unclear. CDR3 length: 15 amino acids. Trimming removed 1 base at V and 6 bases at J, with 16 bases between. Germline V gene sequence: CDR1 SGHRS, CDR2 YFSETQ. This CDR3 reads CASSLWAARRAEAFF. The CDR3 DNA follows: TGCGCCAGCAGCTTGTGGGCGGCCAGGAGGGCTGAAGCTTTCTTT.

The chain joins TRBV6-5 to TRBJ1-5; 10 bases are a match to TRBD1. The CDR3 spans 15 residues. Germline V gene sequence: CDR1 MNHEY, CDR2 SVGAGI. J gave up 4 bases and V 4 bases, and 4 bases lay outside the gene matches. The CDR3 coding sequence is TGTGCCAGCAGTTCCCGACAGGGGGCGAATCAGCCCCAGCATTTT. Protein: CASSSRQGANQPQHF.

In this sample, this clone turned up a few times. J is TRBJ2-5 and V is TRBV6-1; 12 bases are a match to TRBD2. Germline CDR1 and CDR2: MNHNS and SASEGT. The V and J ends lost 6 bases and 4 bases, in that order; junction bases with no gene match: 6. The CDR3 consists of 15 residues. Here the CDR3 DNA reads TGTGCCAGCAGCCTGACTAGCGGGAGTACAGAGACCCAGTACTTC. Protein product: CASSLTSGSTETQYF.

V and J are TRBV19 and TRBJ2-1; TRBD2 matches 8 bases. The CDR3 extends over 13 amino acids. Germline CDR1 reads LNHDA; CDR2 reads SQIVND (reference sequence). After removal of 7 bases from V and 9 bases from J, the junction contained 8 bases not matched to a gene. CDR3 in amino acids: CASNGRAWGEQFF. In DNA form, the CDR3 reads TGTGCCAGTAACGGGAGGGCCTGGGGTGAGCAGTTCTTC.

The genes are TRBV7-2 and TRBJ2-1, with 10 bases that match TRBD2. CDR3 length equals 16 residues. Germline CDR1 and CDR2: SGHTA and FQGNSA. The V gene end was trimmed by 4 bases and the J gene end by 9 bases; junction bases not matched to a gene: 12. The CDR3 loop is CASSSLAGGRGSEQFF. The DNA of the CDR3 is TGTGCCAGCAGCTCATTAGCGGGAGGTCGAGGGAGTGAGCAGTTCTTC.

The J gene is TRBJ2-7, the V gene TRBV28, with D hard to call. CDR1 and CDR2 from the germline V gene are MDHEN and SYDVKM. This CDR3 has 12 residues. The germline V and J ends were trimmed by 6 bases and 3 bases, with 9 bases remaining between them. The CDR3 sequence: CASSRALYEQYF. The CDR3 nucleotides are TGTGCCAGCAGCCGAGCACTCTACGAGCAGTACTTC.

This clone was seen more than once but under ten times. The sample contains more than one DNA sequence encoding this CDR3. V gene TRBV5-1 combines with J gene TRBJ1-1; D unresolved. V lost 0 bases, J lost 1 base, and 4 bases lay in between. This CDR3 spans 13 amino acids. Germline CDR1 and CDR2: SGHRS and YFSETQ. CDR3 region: CASSLGGNTEAFF. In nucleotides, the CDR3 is TGCGCCAGCAGCTTGGGGGGGAACACTGAAGCTTTCTTT.

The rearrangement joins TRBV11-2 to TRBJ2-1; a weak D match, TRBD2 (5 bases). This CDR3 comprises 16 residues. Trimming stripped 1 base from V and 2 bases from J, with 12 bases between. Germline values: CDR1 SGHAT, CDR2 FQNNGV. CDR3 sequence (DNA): TGTGCCAGCAGCTTAGCAAGTGGGAGAGCCTACAATGAGCAGTTCTTC. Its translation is CASSLASGRAYNEQFF.

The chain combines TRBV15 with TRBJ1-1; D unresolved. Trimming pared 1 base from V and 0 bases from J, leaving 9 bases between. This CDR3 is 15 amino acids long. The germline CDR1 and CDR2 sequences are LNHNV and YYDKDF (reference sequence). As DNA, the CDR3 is TGTGCCACCAGCAGAGCCTGGCCTATGAACACTGAAGCTTTCTTT. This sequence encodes CATSRAWPMNTEAFF.

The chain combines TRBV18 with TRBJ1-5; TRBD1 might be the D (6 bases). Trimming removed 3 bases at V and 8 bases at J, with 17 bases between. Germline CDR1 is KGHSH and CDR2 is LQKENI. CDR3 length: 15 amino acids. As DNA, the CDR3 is TGTGCCAGCTCACCGGGGTGGGGGGCTATGGAGCCCCAGCATTTT. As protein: CASSPGWGAMEPQHF. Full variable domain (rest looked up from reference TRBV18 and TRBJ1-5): NAGVMQNPRHLVRRRGQEARLRCSPMKGHSHVYWYRQLPEEGLKFMVYLQKENIIDESGMPKERFSAEFPKEGPSILRIQQVVRGDSAAYFCASSPGWGAMEPQHFGDGTRLSIL.

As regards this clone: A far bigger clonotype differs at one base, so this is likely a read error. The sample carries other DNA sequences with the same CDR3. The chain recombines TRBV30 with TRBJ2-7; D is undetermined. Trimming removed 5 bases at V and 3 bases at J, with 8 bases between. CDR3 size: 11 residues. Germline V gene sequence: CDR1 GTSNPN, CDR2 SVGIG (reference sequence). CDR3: CAWERNYEQYF. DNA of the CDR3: TGTGCCTGGGAGCGTAACTACGAGCAGTACTTC.

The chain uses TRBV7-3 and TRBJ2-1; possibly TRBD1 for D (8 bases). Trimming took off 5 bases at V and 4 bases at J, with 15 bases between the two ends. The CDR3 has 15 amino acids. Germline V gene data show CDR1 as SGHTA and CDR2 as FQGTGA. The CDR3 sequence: CASSKTGGEYNEQFF. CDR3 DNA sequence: TGTGCCAGCAGCAAAACAGGGGGGGAATACAATGAGCAGTTCTTC.

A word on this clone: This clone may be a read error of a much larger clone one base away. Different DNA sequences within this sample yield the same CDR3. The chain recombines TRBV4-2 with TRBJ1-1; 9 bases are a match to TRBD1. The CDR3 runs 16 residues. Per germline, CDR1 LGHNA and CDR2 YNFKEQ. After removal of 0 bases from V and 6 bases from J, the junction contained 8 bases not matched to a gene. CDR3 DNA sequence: TGTGCCAGCAGCCAAGAGGGGGACAGGGCATTTGCTGAAGCTTTCTTT. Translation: CASSQEGDRAFAEAFF.

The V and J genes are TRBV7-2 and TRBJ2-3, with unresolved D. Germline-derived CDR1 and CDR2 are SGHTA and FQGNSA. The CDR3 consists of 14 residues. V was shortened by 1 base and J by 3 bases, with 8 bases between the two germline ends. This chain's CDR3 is CASSLGAGTDTQYF. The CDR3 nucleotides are TGTGCCAGCAGCTTAGGTGCCGGAACAGATACGCAGTATTTT.

CDR3 loop: CASSVGAGGKNTEAFF. The CDR3 coding sequence is TGTGCCAGCAGCGTAGGGGCAGGGGGTAAGAACACTGAAGCTTTCTTT. The chain is built from TRBV9 and TRBJ1-1, with TRBD1 matching 7 bases. There are 16 residues in the CDR3. The junction had 6 bases not matched to a gene; V was cut back by 0 bases and J by 1 base. The germline V gene has CDR1 SGDLS and CDR2 YYNGEE.

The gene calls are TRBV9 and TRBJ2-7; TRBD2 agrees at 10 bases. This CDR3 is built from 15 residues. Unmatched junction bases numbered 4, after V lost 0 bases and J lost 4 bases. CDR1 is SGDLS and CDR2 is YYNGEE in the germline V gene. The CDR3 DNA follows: TGTGCCAGCAGCGTAGCCAGCGGGAGGGGGTACGAGCAGTACTTC. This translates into CASSVASGRGYEQYF.

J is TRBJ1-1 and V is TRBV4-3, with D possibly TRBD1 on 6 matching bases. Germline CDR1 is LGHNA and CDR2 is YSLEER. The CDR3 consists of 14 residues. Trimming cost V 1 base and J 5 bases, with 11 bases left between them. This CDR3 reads CASSQAARGTEAFF. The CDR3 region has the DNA TGCGCCAGCAGCCAAGCGGCGAGGGGGACTGAAGCTTTCTTT.

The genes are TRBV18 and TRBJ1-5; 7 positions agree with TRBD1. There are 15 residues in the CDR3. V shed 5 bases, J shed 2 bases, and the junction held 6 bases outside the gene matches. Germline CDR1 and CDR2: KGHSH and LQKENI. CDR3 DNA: TGTGCCAGCTCATGGGTGCAGGGGGGCAATCAGCCCCAGCATTTT. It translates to CASSWVQGGNQPQHF. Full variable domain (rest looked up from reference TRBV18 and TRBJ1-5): NAGVMQNPRHLVRRRGQEARLRCSPMKGHSHVYWYRQLPEEGLKFMVYLQKENIIDESGMPKERFSAEFPKEGPSILRIQQVVRGDSAAYFCASSWVQGGNQPQHFGDGTRLSIL.

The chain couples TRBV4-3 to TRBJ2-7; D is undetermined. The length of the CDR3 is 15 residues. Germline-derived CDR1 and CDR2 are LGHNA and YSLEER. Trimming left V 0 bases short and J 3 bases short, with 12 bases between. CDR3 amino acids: CASSQEYPQVYEQYF. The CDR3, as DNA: TGCGCCAGCAGCCAAGAGTACCCTCAGGTCTACGAGCAGTACTTC.